The clone carrying this T cell receptor (beta chain) was seen many times. An end of the junction differs from the germline gene, which may be a read error. MiXCR, run by TCRdb on the RACE reads, gives a single entry per CDR3 protein. The sample consists of 80,000 to 100,000 distinct CDR3 sequences, approximately 13% of them appearing once. This record comes from a study of human T cells and chemical hapten exposure. This CDR3 region has 11 residues. Germline V gene lookup returns CDR1 SGHAT and CDR2 FQDESV (reference sequence). The time point here: patch test 1, 2 weeks after DPC sensitization. Sample treatment: therapeutic diphenylcyclopropenone sensitization with weekly scalp DPC. The study enrolled 18 to 70-year-old alopecia patients suitable for DPC.

Sequences were derived from whole blood, sampled in connection with sensitization to the hapten diphenylcyclopropenone (DPC). This chain joins TRBV11-1 and TRBJ2-1; D may be TRBD1 (6 bases). The TCR comes from a woman in her forties with alopecia areata. Some clones in this sample may be carry-over from other donors' samples. CDR3 DNA: TGTGCCAGCAGCCACAGGACAGACGGGCTCTTC. Translation: CASSHRTDGLF.